Presented here are 18 T cell receptor beta chains from one specimen sequenced in a study of T cells in Graves' hyperthyroidism and ophthalmopathy. Using RNA transcripts as the source, TCR beta CDR3 regions were amplified. The HTBI primer set was used in a first-round RT-PCR of the TCR CDR3. TCRdb re-derived calls from the multiplex PCR reads in MiXCR, one entry per CDR3 protein. This sample has hundreds of thousands of distinct CDR3 sequences, with about a sixth found just once. Material for sequencing was blood. These receptors were collected from a woman aged 25-40 years with Graves' hyperthyroidism.

V usage is TRBV11-3 and J usage is TRBJ2-5, with 9 bases matching TRBD1. V was pared by 4 bases and J by 9 bases, with 6 bases of the junction left unmatched. CDR1 and CDR2 from the germline V gene are SGHNT and YENEEA. This CDR3 spans 13 amino acids. CDR3 DNA: TGTGCCAGCAGCTCGGGACAGGGAAAGGCCCAGTACTTC. Encoded protein: CASSSGQGKAQYF. Combining the CDR3 with reference TRBV11-3 and TRBJ2-5 gives the whole variable domain EAGVVQSPRYKIIEKKQPVAFWCNPISGHNTLYWYLQNLGQGPELLIRYENEEAVDDSQLPKDRFSAERLKGVDSTLKIQPAELGDSAVYLCASSSGQGKAQYFGPGTRLLVL.

This clonotype was seen more than once but under ten times. This chain joins TRBV29-1 and TRBJ1-1, with 7 nucleotides matching TRBD1. V was clipped by 7 bases and J by 0 bases; unmatched bases: 5. The CDR3 runs to 13 residues. Germline loops: CDR1 SQVTM, CDR2 ANQGSEA. CDR3 in DNA: TGCAGCGGGCAGGGGGGCATGAACACTGAAGCTTTCTTT. Protein: CSGQGGMNTEAFF.

Of note for this clonotype: A much larger clone lies a single base off, so this may be a read error. The chain employs TRBV20-1 and TRBJ1-2; no clear D. Germline V gene sequence: CDR1 DFQATT, CDR2 SNEGSKA (reference sequence). Trimming removed 0 bases from V and 7 bases from J, with 18 bases in between. The CDR3 has 15 amino acids. The CDR3 bases are TGCAGTGCTAGAGATCCGAGAGTTATCCACTGTGGCTACACCTTC. Its translation: CSARDPRVIHCGYTF.

With respect to this clonotype: A much larger clone differs by one base, so this may be a read error. The chain has TRBV6-9 and TRBJ2-5, with D possibly TRBD1 on 5 matching bases. The CDR3 spans 16 residues. Germline V gene sequence: CDR1 MNHGY, CDR2 SVAAGI. CDR3 residues: CASSYYLRGSQGTQYF. The CDR3 nucleotides are TGTGCCAGCAGTTACTACCTAAGGGGCAGCCAAGGGACCCAGTACTTC.

The J gene is TRBJ1-4, the V gene TRBV5-1, with 7 bases identical to TRBD1. The CDR3 totals 15 residues. Trimming at V came to 4 bases and at J to 4 bases, leaving 7 bases not matched to a gene. Germline CDR1 SGHRS, CDR2 YFSETQ. CDR3 sequence (DNA): TGCGCCAGCAGCCTTCGAGGACAGGATAATGAAAAACTGTTTTTT. Encoded protein: CASSLRGQDNEKLFF.

The V and J genes are TRBV6-1 and TRBJ1-1; tentative D call: TRBD1 (6 bases). The CDR3 covers 12 residues. In germline, CDR1 is MNHNS, CDR2 SASEGT. Between the trimmed V and J ends, which lost 5 bases and 5 bases, there was a span of 9 bases. The CDR3 is CASSYDRTEAFF. CDR3 nucleotides: TGTGCCAGCAGTTATGACAGGACTGAAGCTTTCTTT.

About this clonotype itself: Just one base apart from a much larger clone, this may be a read error. The chain has TRBV12-3 or TRBV12-4 and TRBJ2-1; 7 bases map to TRBD2. CDR3 length: 16 residues. The trim removed 3 bases at V and 8 bases at J, leaving 13 bases unmatched. CDR3 nucleotide sequence: TGTGCCAGCAGTTTTGGCATACCGGGAGGATGGGATGAGCAGTTCTTC. It specifies CASSFGIPGGWDEQFF.

This clonotype was found a few times. This rearrangement joins TRBV24-1 to TRBJ2-1, with TRBD1 matching over 12 bases. The J segment lost 7 bases and the V segment lost 7 bases, leaving 7 bases of the junction unmatched. This CDR3 is 15 amino acids long. The germline V gene has CDR1 KGHDR and CDR2 SFDVKD. The CDR3 nucleotides are TGTGCCACCAGCACCGGGACAGGGGGCAGGAATGAGCAGTTCTTC. Protein product: CATSTGTGGRNEQFF.

Regarding this clonotype: This may be a read error: a much more frequent sequence differs by one nucleotide. This chain links TRBV12-3 or TRBV12-4 with TRBJ1-1; D not resolved. The CDR3 runs 13 residues. Trimming pared 5 bases from V and 8 bases from J, leaving 15 bases between. CDR3 coding DNA: TGTGCCAGCAGTAGAGTGAGGCTGACGGAAGCTTTCTTT. This encodes CASSRVRLTEAFF.

At least ten counts were recorded for this clonotype. The rearrangement uses TRBV13 and TRBJ2-5; perhaps TRBD1 as D (5 bases). The CDR3 sequence is 18 residues long. With 5 bases removed from V and 3 bases from J, the gap between germline ends came to 25 bases. Looked up from germline, CDR1 is PRHDT and CDR2 is FYEKMQ (reference sequence). The CDR3 reads CASSISGLTLGLKETQYF. Here the CDR3 DNA reads TGTGCCAGCAGCATCTCAGGGTTGACCCTTGGCCTCAAAGAGACCCAGTACTTC.

The sample holds a few counts of this clonotype. The gene calls are TRBV3-1 and TRBJ1-6; D gene unclear. This CDR3 has 16 amino acids. Germline V lookup: CDR1 LGHDT, CDR2 YNNKEL (reference sequence). V was shortened by 5 bases and J by 4 bases, with 15 bases between the two germline ends. In DNA, the CDR3 is TGTGCCAGCAGCTTAGACGCGGCGGGGTATAATTCACCCCTCCACTTT. It is translated as CASSLDAAGYNSPLHF.

The rearrangement joins TRBV20-1 to TRBJ2-7, with TRBD2 matching over 8 bases. The CDR3 length is 14 residues. The V segment lost 1 base and the J segment 6 bases; nucleotides outside the gene matches: 8. The V gene's germline CDR1 is DFQATT and CDR2 SNEGSKA (reference sequence). CDR3 sequence: CSARGRGTSIEQYF. CDR3 DNA sequence: TGCAGTGCTAGAGGGCGGGGGACTAGTATCGAGCAGTACTTC.

At least ten counts were recorded for this clonotype. CDR3 in DNA: TGTGCCAGCAGTTTAGAGTTGGTGAGACAACCGGGCGAGCAGTACTTC. Amino acids: CASSLELVRQPGEQYF. The rearrangement uses TRBV28 and TRBJ2-7, with D uncertain. This CDR3 is built from 16 residues. The germline V and J ends were trimmed by 2 bases and 6 bases, with 20 bases remaining between them. From germline, CDR1 is MDHEN and CDR2 SYDVKM.

Many counts were recorded for this clonotype. The V call is TRBV18, the J call TRBJ2-7; 14 bases align to TRBD2. The CDR3 consists of 14 residues. Trimming took 6 bases from V and 6 from J; bases not matched to a gene: 4. Germline assignment: CDR1 KGHSH and CDR2 LQKENI. CDR3 DNA sequence: TGTGCCAGCTCGACGGGACTAGCGGGAGCCGAGCAGTACTTC. The encoded protein is CASSTGLAGAEQYF.

This clonotype appeared many times. The rearrangement uses TRBV12-3 or TRBV12-4 and TRBJ2-7; a weak D match, TRBD1 (6 bases). V was trimmed by 6 bases and J by 2 bases, leaving 11 bases between them. CDR3 size: 13 residues. As DNA, the CDR3 is TGTGCCAGCAGCCACGGACAGACCTACGAGCAGTACTTC. It specifies CASSHGQTYEQYF.

Ten or more counts support this clonotype. The V call is TRBV2, the J call TRBJ1-4; D gene uncertain. In germline, CDR1 is SNHLY, CDR2 FYNNEI. The CDR3 sequence is 12 residues long. The germline V and J ends were trimmed by 6 bases and 8 bases, with 10 bases remaining between them. In DNA, the CDR3 is TGTGCCAGCAGGGACGGGAGAGAAAAACTGTTTTTT. Its protein is CASRDGREKLFF.

On this clonotype: This sequence may be a read error, since a much larger clone differs from it by one base. The V call is TRBV28, the J call TRBJ2-5; D unresolved. The germline V gene encodes CDR1 MDHEN and CDR2 SYDVKM. The CDR3 runs to 14 residues. CDR3 loop: CASSLYSEQGTQYF. The CDR3 nucleotides read TGTGCCAGCAGTTTATATTCTGAACAAGGGACCCAGTACTTC.

Remarks on this clonotype: A read error may be the cause here, since a much bigger clone is one base away. The rearrangement joins TRBV11-2 to TRBJ2-7; D not resolved. In germline, CDR1 is SGHAT, CDR2 FQNNGV. The CDR3 runs to 13 residues. Between the trimmed V and J ends, which lost 5 bases and 6 bases, there was a span of 14 bases. CDR3 in amino acids: CASSESLGREQYF. The DNA of the CDR3 is TGTGCCAGCAGCGAATCCCTCGGCCGCGAGCAGTACTTC.